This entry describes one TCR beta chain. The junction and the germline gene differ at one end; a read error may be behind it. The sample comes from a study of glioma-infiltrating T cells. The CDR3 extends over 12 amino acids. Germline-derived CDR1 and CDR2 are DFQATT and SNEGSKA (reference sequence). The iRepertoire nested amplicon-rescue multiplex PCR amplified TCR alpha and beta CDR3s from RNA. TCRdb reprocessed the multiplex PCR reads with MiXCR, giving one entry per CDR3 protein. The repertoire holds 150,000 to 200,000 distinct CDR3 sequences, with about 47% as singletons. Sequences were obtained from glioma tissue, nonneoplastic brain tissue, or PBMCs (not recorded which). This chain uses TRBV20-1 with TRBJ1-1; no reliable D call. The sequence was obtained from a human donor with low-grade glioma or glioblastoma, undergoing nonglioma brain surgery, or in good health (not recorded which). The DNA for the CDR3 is TGCGGTGCTAGTATTGGAAGCACTGAAGCTTTCTTT. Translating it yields CGASIGSTEAFF.